The 4 T cell receptor beta chains given below trace back to one sample, sequenced in a study of blood T cell repertoires in COVID-19. Repertoires were generated with immunoSEQ multiplex PCR, while TCRdb's copy carries only in-frame clones and drops some. The sample comprises fewer than 100,000 clones, nearly 90% of which are singletons, and about 4.2% rests with the top ten. Material: peripheral blood. These receptors came from a man between 70 and 80 years old with acute or convalescent COVID-19.

This clone was seen a single time. This rearrangement joins TRBV25-1 to TRBJ1-6; 8 bases agree with TRBD1. Looked up from germline, CDR1 is MGHDK and CDR2 is SYGVNS. CDR3 length: 15 residues. The V segment lost 6 bases and the J segment 10 bases; nucleotides outside the gene matches: 11. DNA for the CDR3: TGTGCCAGCAGACAGCCCGGACAGGGAGCCTCACCCCTCCACTTT. Its translation is CASRQPGQGASPLHF. The complete variable domain, with remaining parts taken from reference TRBV25-1 and TRBJ1-6, reads EADIYQTPRYLVIGTGKKITLECSQTMGHDKMYWYQQDPGMELHLIHYSYGVNSTEKGDLSSESTVSRIRTEHFPLTLESARPSHTSQYLCASRQPGQGASPLHFGNGTRLTVT.

This chain links TRBV5-5 with TRBJ1-4, with TRBD1 matching 7 bases. Germline V CDR1 and CDR2: SGHKS, YYEKEE (reference sequence). V shed 2 bases, J shed 2 bases, and the junction held 3 bases outside the gene matches. There are 15 residues in the CDR3. CDR3 nucleotides: TGTGCCAGCAGCTTTGCGGGACAGACTAATGAAAAACTGTTTTTT. Residues: CASSFAGQTNEKLFF. Looking up the rest from reference TRBV5-5 and TRBJ1-4 gives the full variable domain: DAGVTQSPTHLIKTRGQQVTLRCSPISGHKSVSWYQQVLGQGPQFIFQYYEKEERGRGNFPDRFSARQFPNYSSELNVNALLLGDSALYLCASSFAGQTNEKLFFGSGTQLSVL.

This chain connects TRBV29-1 to TRBJ1-1; D is undetermined. This CDR3 is 14 amino acids long. Germline CDR1 reads SQVTM; CDR2 reads ANQGSEA. The V end was cut by 6 bases, the J end by 0 bases, with 14 bases between. The CDR3 is CSVMAGTLNTEAFF. DNA of the CDR3: TGCAGCGTCATGGCGGGCACCCTGAACACTGAAGCTTTCTTT.

The rearrangement joins TRBV5-1 to TRBJ2-2; D remains unclear. The CDR3 spans 15 residues. The V end lost 0 bases, the J end lost 3 bases, and 9 bases lay between the germline ends. Germline values: CDR1 SGHRS, CDR2 YFSETQ. CDR3: CASSLDSLDTGELFF. In nucleotides, the CDR3 is TGCGCCAGCAGCTTGGATTCTCTTGACACCGGGGAGCTGTTTTTT.